Listed below are T cell receptor beta chains from one sample, sequenced in a study of blood T cell repertoires in COVID-19. The protocol was immunoSEQ multiplex PCR, while the TCRdb copy is restricted to in-frame clones and leaves out a portion. The sample shows about 140,000 clones, approximately 79% of them seen only once. Sequencing used PBMCs or T cells enriched from blood (not recorded which). The source of these receptors is a woman between 50 and 59 years old who had recovered from COVID-19. Each CDR3 is given with its conserved first and last residue.

len	v_gene	j_gene	CDR3aa
12	TRBV6-5	TRBJ2-1	CASRRVYNEQFF
16	TRBV7-2	TRBJ2-2	CASSLVAGVNTGELFF
14	TRBV28	TRBJ1-1	CASSPRTENTEAFF
13	TRBV19	TRBJ1-2	CASSMSEAYGYTF
12	TRBV2	TRBJ1-5	CASRGSEQPQHF
15	TRBV3-1/TRBV3-2	TRBJ2-1	CASSQATISARGEFF
14	TRBV7-9	TRBJ1-1	CASSFREGGKEAFF
15	TRBV11-2	TRBJ2-7	CASSFGADYSYEQYF
16	TRBV5-1	TRBJ1-1	CASSLRTGGSGTEAFF
15	TRBV18	TRBJ1-1	CASSPTGNMNTEAFF
19	TRBV7-9	TRBJ2-6	CASSLGGGIPSSGANVLTF
15	TRBV7-9	TRBJ1-5	CASSRSSSGNQPQHF
14	TRBV10-3	TRBJ2-7	CAIRGQGVTYEQYF
15	TRBV19	TRBJ1-3	CASSIAGRYGNTIYF
11	TRBV20-1	TRBJ2-5	CSNLRSETQYF
15	TRBV5-1	TRBJ2-7	CASSLAGGSKYEQYF
14	TRBV7-3	TRBJ2-1	CASSSQGVTAEQFF
14	TRBV7-3	TRBJ1-1	CASSLGQGYTEAFF
18	TRBV24-1	TRBJ2-6	CATRGTGPWGSGANVLTF
15	TRBV25-1	TRBJ1-5	CASSEGQESNQPQHF
12	TRBV2	TRBJ1-6	CAGGQGNSPLHF
15	TRBV19	TRBJ1-1	CASSRAGQGYTEAFF
13	TRBV5-3	TRBJ2-1	CARSLVRDNEQFF
15	TRBV19	TRBJ1-4	CASKIQGATNEKLFF
15	TRBV7-9	TRBJ2-7	CASSSGLAGGYEQYF
14	TRBV27	TRBJ1-6	CASSSGQGSSPLHF
17	TRBV19	TRBJ2-1	CASSKTTSGRSYNEQFF
13	TRBV11-1	TRBJ2-7	CASSQNRDHEQYF
10	TRBV28	TRBJ1-4	CATRAEKLFF
11	TRBV28	TRBJ1-2	CASSPRDGYTF
11	TRBV28	TRBJ2-1	CASSSGTSQFF
20	TRBV11-3	TRBJ2-5	CASSLRPFLAGGRGWETQYF
20	TRBV6-1	TRBJ2-3	CASSERREDTFVTSTDTQYF
14	TRBV24-1	TRBJ1-2	CATSDLRSPGGYTF
15	TRBV3-1/TRBV3-2	TRBJ2-1	CASSQTGLSYNEQFF
13	TRBV6-5	TRBJ2-7	CASRGMAGYEQYF
10	TRBV11-2	TRBJ1-2	CASSPYGYTF
16	TRBV7-9	TRBJ1-6	CASSSPQGIYNSPLHF
15	TRBV3-1/TRBV3-2	TRBJ1-6	CASSLRQTRGWALHF
15	TRBV5-1	TRBJ2-2	CASSLDAGGSGELFF
12	TRBV10-3	TRBJ1-1	CAIGSENTEAFF
11	TRBV2	TRBJ2-1	CASRTNDEQFF
15	TRBV30	TRBJ2-5	CAWRPSGAARETQYF
15	TRBV19	TRBJ1-5	CASSSRDSTNQPQHF
14	TRBV28	TRBJ2-7	CASSSWGAEYEQYF
16	TRBV28	TRBJ1-5	CASSFRRQGERQPQHF
13	TRBV12-3/TRBV12-4	TRBJ2-1	CASSLDSNNEQFF
13	TRBV5-4	TRBJ2-5	CASSSGLRETQYF
15	TRBV20-1	TRBJ2-3	CSAGGQRHSTDTQYF
14	TRBV7-9	TRBJ2-5	CASSSDRAQETQYF